These T cell receptor beta chains were read from a single sample in a study of CD8 T cells in Susac syndrome. MiXCR, run by TCRdb on the immunoSEQ multiplex PCR reads, gives a single entry per CDR3 protein. The table lists 130,000 or so distinct CDR3 sequences, over 80% of them singletons, with roughly 0.48% in the top ten. The sequenced material came from CD8+ T cells from PBMCs. These receptors all come from a human donor with multiple sclerosis. The CDR3 runs from the conserved cysteine through the conserved F or W. A D gene is named only where the DNA matches it firmly. Clone sizes are given selectively: once, few, many, or a class where the clone is expanded.

abundance: .; v_gene: TRBV27; j_gene: TRBJ1-4; d_gene: .; CDR3nt: TGTGCCAGCAGTCAGACAGGACGGTACGAAAAACTGTTTTTT; CDR3aa: CASSQTGRYEKLFF
abundance: .; v_gene: TRBV7-8; j_gene: TRBJ2-3; d_gene: TRBD2; CDR3nt: TGTGCCAGCAGCCCGAGGACTAGCGGAGCCACAGATACGCAGTATTTT; CDR3aa: CASSPRTSGATDTQYF
abundance: .; v_gene: TRBV2; j_gene: TRBJ2-3; d_gene: .; CDR3nt: TGTGCCAGCAGTGCCGGGAGTGCAGATACGCAGTATTTT; CDR3aa: CASSAGSADTQYF
abundance: .; v_gene: TRBV13; j_gene: TRBJ1-2; d_gene: TRBD1; CDR3nt: TGTGCCAGCAGCTCGGAGGACAGGGATTATGGCTACACCTTC; CDR3aa: CASSSEDRDYGYTF
abundance: .; v_gene: TRBV6-2/TRBV6-3; j_gene: TRBJ2-3; d_gene: .; CDR3nt: TGTGCCAGCAGTGGCATGAGCGGGTGGACAGATACGCAGTATTTT; CDR3aa: CASSGMSGWTDTQYF
abundance: .; v_gene: TRBV19; j_gene: TRBJ2-5; d_gene: .; CDR3nt: TGTGCCAGTAGTATAGGAAGCAGGGGTCAAGAGACCCAGTACTTC; CDR3aa: CASSIGSRGQETQYF
abundance: .; v_gene: TRBV12-3/TRBV12-4; j_gene: TRBJ1-3; d_gene: TRBD1; CDR3nt: TGTGCCAGCGTTTCGGACAGGGTCTATGGAAACACCATATATTTT; CDR3aa: CASVSDRVYGNTIYF
abundance: .; v_gene: TRBV7-9; j_gene: TRBJ2-7; d_gene: .; CDR3nt: TGTGCCAGCGAGGCAGGGAACTCCTACGAGCAGTACTTC; CDR3aa: CASEAGNSYEQYF
abundance: .; v_gene: TRBV7-2; j_gene: TRBJ1-5; d_gene: .; CDR3nt: TGTGCCAGCAGCTTAGGGGTTCAGGGGATACTCAATCAGCCCCAGCATTTT; CDR3aa: CASSLGVQGILNQPQHF
abundance: .; v_gene: TRBV11-2; j_gene: TRBJ1-4; d_gene: .; CDR3nt: TGTGCCAGCAGCCGCACAGGGACCGCTAATGAAAAACTGTTTTTT; CDR3aa: CASSRTGTANEKLFF
abundance: once; v_gene: TRBV4-2; j_gene: TRBJ2-2; d_gene: TRBD1; CDR3nt: TGTGCCAGCACGACAGGGGGCGAGCACAGCTGGGAGCTGTTTTTT; CDR3aa: CASTTGGEHSWELFF
abundance: .; v_gene: TRBV3-1; j_gene: TRBJ1-5; d_gene: .; CDR3nt: TGTGCCAGCAGCCGGGGGGGGAGGGCTCAGCCCCAGCATTTT; CDR3aa: CASSRGGRAQPQHF
abundance: .; v_gene: TRBV19; j_gene: TRBJ1-1; d_gene: .; CDR3nt: TGTGCCAGTGCTCAGAGCAACACTGAAGCTTTCTTT; CDR3aa: CASAQSNTEAFF
abundance: .; v_gene: TRBV12-3/TRBV12-4; j_gene: TRBJ2-7; d_gene: TRBD1; CDR3nt: TGTGCCAGCAGTTTTTCTCCGGGACAGGGGGCCTACGAGCAGTACTTC; CDR3aa: CASSFSPGQGAYEQYF
abundance: once; v_gene: TRBV13; j_gene: TRBJ1-3; d_gene: TRBD1; CDR3nt: TGTGCCAGCAGCCTCGGACAGGAAATGGGAAACACCATATATTTT; CDR3aa: CASSLGQEMGNTIYF
abundance: .; v_gene: TRBV7-9; j_gene: TRBJ2-1; d_gene: .; CDR3nt: TGTGCCAGCAGCCTACCCACTCAGTATGAGCAGTTCTTC; CDR3aa: CASSLPTQYEQFF
abundance: .; v_gene: TRBV5-6; j_gene: TRBJ2-2; d_gene: .; CDR3nt: TGTGCCAGCAGCTATGGGACTTCGTTTATAACCGGGGAGCTGTTTTTT; CDR3aa: CASSYGTSFITGELFF
abundance: .; v_gene: TRBV7-8; j_gene: TRBJ1-1; d_gene: TRBD1; CDR3nt: TGTGCCAGCAGCTTACCGGGACAGGCACCTCGGGCACTTATTTTCGCTGAAGCTTTCTTT; CDR3aa: CASSLPGQAPRALIFAEAFF
abundance: few; v_gene: TRBV6-1; j_gene: TRBJ1-1; d_gene: .; CDR3nt: TGTGCCAGCAGTGACACCGGCCCTGAAGCTTTCTTT; CDR3aa: CASSDTGPEAFF
abundance: few; v_gene: TRBV12-3/TRBV12-4; j_gene: TRBJ1-1; d_gene: .; CDR3nt: TGTGCCAGCAGTTTAAGCCAGGGCTTGAACACTGAAGCTTTCTTT; CDR3aa: CASSLSQGLNTEAFF
abundance: .; v_gene: TRBV30; j_gene: TRBJ1-2; d_gene: .; CDR3nt: TGTGCCGGGGCCACAGGGTCAAGGTGGGATGGCTACACCTTC; CDR3aa: CAGATGSRWDGYTF
abundance: .; v_gene: TRBV6-6; j_gene: TRBJ1-1; d_gene: .; CDR3nt: TGTGCCAGCAGTTTTCCGGGACACATGAACACTGAAGCTTTCTTT; CDR3aa: CASSFPGHMNTEAFF
abundance: .; v_gene: TRBV19; j_gene: TRBJ1-3; d_gene: .; CDR3nt: TGTGCCAGTAGTAGGACGTCTCCTTTCTCTGGAAACACCATATATTTT; CDR3aa: CASSRTSPFSGNTIYF
abundance: .; v_gene: TRBV7-9; j_gene: TRBJ2-3; d_gene: .; CDR3nt: TGTGCCAGCACCCCCCTGGGGGACTCCCCGGCGGATACGCAGTATTTT; CDR3aa: CASTPLGDSPADTQYF
abundance: .; v_gene: TRBV27; j_gene: TRBJ2-1; d_gene: .; CDR3nt: TGTGCCAGCAGTTTGGTAGTTTTTGGTGAGCAGTTCTTC; CDR3aa: CASSLVVFGEQFF
abundance: .; v_gene: TRBV30; j_gene: TRBJ1-1; d_gene: .; CDR3nt: TGTGCCTGGAGTGGACAGAACCCCGGGACTTGGGACGCTTTCTTT; CDR3aa: CAWSGQNPGTWDAFF
abundance: .; v_gene: TRBV23-1; j_gene: TRBJ1-5; d_gene: .; CDR3nt: TGCGCCTGGAAAAGGGACACCACCAATCAGCCCCAGCATTTT; CDR3aa: CAWKRDTTNQPQHF
abundance: .; v_gene: TRBV7-2; j_gene: TRBJ1-5; d_gene: .; CDR3nt: TGTGCCAGCAGCTTAGCGATAAAGGGGCCCCAGCATTTT; CDR3aa: CASSLAIKGPQHF
abundance: .; v_gene: TRBV27; j_gene: TRBJ2-7; d_gene: .; CDR3nt: TGTGCCAGCAGTTTGTCTGCTTCAGGGCGCTCCTACGAGCAGTACTTC; CDR3aa: CASSLSASGRSYEQYF
abundance: .; v_gene: TRBV7-8; j_gene: TRBJ2-3; d_gene: TRBD1; CDR3nt: TGTGCCAGCAGCTTAGTAGGGACAGGGTATAGCACAGATACGCAGTATTTT; CDR3aa: CASSLVGTGYSTDTQYF
abundance: .; v_gene: TRBV6-2/TRBV6-3; j_gene: TRBJ1-1; d_gene: .; CDR3nt: TGTGCCAGCAGTTGGTCAGAGCCCCCTGAAGCTTTCTTT; CDR3aa: CASSWSEPPEAFF
abundance: .; v_gene: TRBV3-1; j_gene: TRBJ2-3; d_gene: .; CDR3nt: TGTGCCAGCAGCCAAGATTTTTCGGGGGTACTCTCAGATACGCAGTATTTT; CDR3aa: CASSQDFSGVLSDTQYF
abundance: few; v_gene: TRBV6-5; j_gene: TRBJ2-1; d_gene: .; CDR3nt: TGTGCCAGCAGTTACGGGGGGCAAGCTGAGCAGTTCTTC; CDR3aa: CASSYGGQAEQFF
abundance: .; v_gene: TRBV12-3/TRBV12-4; j_gene: TRBJ2-1; d_gene: .; CDR3nt: TGTGCCAGCAGTTCCGGACTGAATGAGCAGTTCTTC; CDR3aa: CASSSGLNEQFF
abundance: .; v_gene: TRBV7-9; j_gene: TRBJ2-3; d_gene: .; CDR3nt: TGTGCCAGCAGCTTAGGGTCCGCAGTCCCAGATACGCAGTATTTT; CDR3aa: CASSLGSAVPDTQYF
abundance: once; v_gene: TRBV4-3; j_gene: TRBJ2-1; d_gene: .; CDR3nt: TGCGCCAGCAGCCAAGATCGAGGACTCCTCGGGGGTGAGCAGTTCTTC; CDR3aa: CASSQDRGLLGGEQFF
abundance: few; v_gene: TRBV4-1; j_gene: TRBJ2-7; d_gene: TRBD2; CDR3nt: TGCGCCAGCAGCCAAGGAGGAACGGGGGGAGGTTTCGAGCAGTACTTC; CDR3aa: CASSQGGTGGGFEQYF
abundance: .; v_gene: TRBV30; j_gene: TRBJ2-6; d_gene: .; CDR3nt: TGTGCCTGGAGTAGGGGTTCTGGGGCCAACGTCCTGACTTTC; CDR3aa: CAWSRGSGANVLTF
abundance: few; v_gene: TRBV12-3/TRBV12-4; j_gene: TRBJ1-1; d_gene: .; CDR3nt: TGTGCCAGCAGTCTTATCCCGGGCCCTGAAGCTTTCTTT; CDR3aa: CASSLIPGPEAFF
abundance: few; v_gene: TRBV19; j_gene: TRBJ2-7; d_gene: .; CDR3nt: TGTGCCAGTAGTATATGGCAGGGGGGAGCCTACGAGCAGTACTTC; CDR3aa: CASSIWQGGAYEQYF
abundance: once; v_gene: TRBV12-3/TRBV12-4; j_gene: TRBJ1-5; d_gene: .; CDR3nt: TGTGCCAGCAGTTTCGAGGGGATTAGCAATCAGCCCCAGCATTTT; CDR3aa: CASSFEGISNQPQHF
abundance: .; v_gene: TRBV19; j_gene: TRBJ2-4; d_gene: TRBD2; CDR3nt: TGTGCCAGTATGCGACTAGCAGAAAACATTCAGTACTTC; CDR3aa: CASMRLAENIQYF
abundance: .; v_gene: TRBV19; j_gene: TRBJ1-6; d_gene: .; CDR3nt: TGTGCCAGTACCCCCTCTTTGGGGTCACCCCTCCACTTT; CDR3aa: CASTPSLGSPLHF
abundance: few; v_gene: TRBV27; j_gene: TRBJ2-7; d_gene: .; CDR3nt: TGTGCCAGCAGCCAGGCGGATAACTCCTACGAGCAGTACTTC; CDR3aa: CASSQADNSYEQYF
abundance: .; v_gene: TRBV4-3; j_gene: TRBJ1-3; d_gene: .; CDR3nt: TGCGCCAGCAGCCAAGACGCGGGGCTCGGTGGAAACACCATATATTTT; CDR3aa: CASSQDAGLGGNTIYF
abundance: .; v_gene: TRBV7-6; j_gene: TRBJ1-4; d_gene: .; CDR3nt: TGTGCCAGCAGCTTGGAAGCAACTAATGAAAAACTGTTTTTT; CDR3aa: CASSLEATNEKLFF
abundance: .; v_gene: TRBV19; j_gene: TRBJ1-3; d_gene: .; CDR3nt: TGTGCCAGTAGCCGCCGGGGATCTGGAAACACCATATATTTT; CDR3aa: CASSRRGSGNTIYF
abundance: .; v_gene: TRBV6-1; j_gene: TRBJ2-3; d_gene: .; CDR3nt: TGTGCCAGCAGTGAAGAGGGCGAGGGAGAGCCAGATACGCAGTATTTT; CDR3aa: CASSEEGEGEPDTQYF
abundance: .; v_gene: TRBV11-2; j_gene: TRBJ2-5; d_gene: TRBD1; CDR3nt: TGTGCCAGCAGCTTACCGGGACAGGGGCATGTAGAGACCCAGTACTTC; CDR3aa: CASSLPGQGHVETQYF
abundance: once; v_gene: TRBV3-1; j_gene: TRBJ2-1; d_gene: TRBD2; CDR3nt: TGTGCCAGCAGCCAAGTTGCCCGACTAGCGGACAATGAGCAGTTCTTC; CDR3aa: CASSQVARLADNEQFF
abundance: .; v_gene: TRBV7-2; j_gene: TRBJ1-2; d_gene: TRBD1; CDR3nt: TGTGCCAGCAGCTTGGGACAGGTGATGGACTACACCTTC; CDR3aa: CASSLGQVMDYTF
abundance: .; v_gene: TRBV25-1; j_gene: TRBJ2-3; d_gene: .; CDR3nt: TGTGCCAGCAGTTTAGGGGACGGCTTCTCCACAGATACGCAGTATTTT; CDR3aa: CASSLGDGFSTDTQYF
abundance: few; v_gene: TRBV20-1; j_gene: TRBJ2-4; d_gene: .; CDR3nt: TGCAGTGCTAGAGATTCTGGACATTCTATAGCCAAAAACATTCAGTACTTC; CDR3aa: CSARDSGHSIAKNIQYF
abundance: .; v_gene: TRBV7-8; j_gene: TRBJ2-7; d_gene: .; CDR3nt: TGTGCCAGCAGCTTGATCGGATACGAGCAGTACTTC; CDR3aa: CASSLIGYEQYF
abundance: .; v_gene: TRBV11-2; j_gene: TRBJ1-1; d_gene: .; CDR3nt: TGTGCCAGCAGCTTAGATGGGGACGCAAACACTGAAGCTTTCTTT; CDR3aa: CASSLDGDANTEAFF
abundance: .; v_gene: TRBV11-1; j_gene: TRBJ2-3; d_gene: TRBD2; CDR3nt: TGTGCCAGCAGCGGGCCTGGGGCTAGCGGGTTTAGTCTGGGCACAGATACGCAGTATTTT; CDR3aa: CASSGPGASGFSLGTDTQYF
abundance: .; v_gene: TRBV6-6; j_gene: TRBJ1-1; d_gene: .; CDR3nt: TGTGCCAGCAGTTACTCGACCGGGGAAGCTTTCTTT; CDR3aa: CASSYSTGEAFF
abundance: few; v_gene: TRBV7-9; j_gene: TRBJ1-1; d_gene: .; CDR3nt: TGTGCCAGCAGCCTTTTGACGGGAACTGAAGCTTTCTTT; CDR3aa: CASSLLTGTEAFF
abundance: .; v_gene: TRBV9; j_gene: TRBJ1-1; d_gene: TRBD1; CDR3nt: TGTGCCAGCAGACCGACAGGGAGGGACACTGAAGCTTTCTTT; CDR3aa: CASRPTGRDTEAFF
abundance: once; v_gene: TRBV7-9; j_gene: TRBJ1-2; d_gene: .; CDR3nt: TGTGCCAGCAGCCATTATAGCGTTTTGGGTTATGGCTACACCTTC; CDR3aa: CASSHYSVLGYGYTF